Listed below are T cell receptor beta chains from one sample, sequenced in a study of T cell changes during pregnancy in multiple sclerosis. TCRdb's copy holds only in-frame clones and misses some; the assay was immunoSEQ multiplex PCR. This table has more than 25,000 clones, around 92% appearing once. The specimen was peripheral blood, collected in the first trimester of pregnancy. Receptors originate from a female donor in good health, enrolled as a control in a pregnancy study. Each CDR3 is given with its conserved first and last residue. The D gene is left open where the match is weak. The listing skips clone size in some rows; elsewhere it reads once, few, many or a size class.

V gene	J gene	CDR3 length	clone size	D gene	CDR3 protein	CDR3 DNA
TRBV9	TRBJ1-2	17	-	TRBD1	CASSGQGLLDAVYGYTF	TGTGCCAGCAGCGGACAGGGGTTGCTGGATGCGGTTTATGGCTACACCTTC
TRBV13	TRBJ2-7	13	few	TRBD1	CASRLGQGYEQYF	TGTGCCAGCAGGTTAGGACAGGGCTACGAGCAGTACTTC
TRBV27	TRBJ1-2	13	-	-	CASSGATTEGYTF	TGTGCCAGCAGTGGGGCAACCACGGAGGGCTACACCTTC
TRBV11-2	TRBJ2-2	15	-	TRBD2	CASSSRLASTGELFF	TGTGCCAGCAGCTCCAGACTAGCGAGCACCGGGGAGCTGTTTTTT
TRBV5-4	TRBJ2-2	13	once	TRBD2	CASSYGTSGELFF	TGTGCCAGCAGCTACGGGACTAGCGGGGAGCTGTTTTTT
TRBV29-1	TRBJ2-7	14	once	TRBD1	CSVEDRDSSYEQYF	TGCAGCGTTGAAGATAGGGACAGTTCCTACGAGCAGTACTTC
TRBV5-6	TRBJ1-5	16	-	-	CASSLVRAGPNQPQHF	TGTGCCAGCAGCTTGGTTCGCGCAGGGCCTAATCAGCCCCAGCATTTT
TRBV10-3	TRBJ2-1	15	-	-	CAIRQIGDGSNEQFF	TGTGCCATCAGGCAGATCGGAGACGGTTCCAATGAGCAGTTCTTC
TRBV5-1	TRBJ2-1	17	-	-	CASSLSGLGRGYNEQFF	TGCGCCAGCAGCTTGTCGGGGCTGGGACGGGGGTACAATGAGCAGTTCTTC
TRBV19	TRBJ1-4	14	-	-	CASSDAGQEEKLFF	TGTGCCAGTAGTGATGCGGGGCAGGAGGAAAAACTGTTTTTT
TRBV5-1	TRBJ2-1	16	-	TRBD2	CASSFGGRATYNEQFF	TGCGCCAGCAGCTTCGGAGGGAGGGCGACCTACAATGAGCAGTTCTTC
TRBV28	TRBJ2-3	15	once	TRBD1	CASSLTGDGTDTQYF	TGTGCCAGCAGTTTGACAGGGGATGGCACAGATACGCAGTATTTT
TRBV27	TRBJ2-1	14	-	TRBD2	CASSLSGAGNEQFF	TGTGCCAGCAGTTTATCGGGAGCGGGAAATGAGCAGTTCTTC
TRBV2	TRBJ1-3	14	-	-	CASSERGGADTIYF	TGTGCCAGCAGTGAAAGGGGGGGCGCGGACACCATATATTTT
TRBV6-1	TRBJ1-3	16	once	-	CASSEGHPVSGNTIYF	TGTGCCAGCAGTGAAGGGCACCCAGTCTCTGGAAACACCATATATTTT
TRBV7-9	TRBJ1-5	15	-	-	CASSLGAGSNQPQHF	TGTGCCAGCAGCTTGGGGGCTGGTAGCAATCAGCCCCAGCATTTT
TRBV5-1	TRBJ2-5	14	-	-	CASSYLGTGETQYF	TGCGCCAGCAGCTACCTGGGCACGGGGGAGACCCAGTACTTC
TRBV5-5	TRBJ1-5	15	-	-	CASSLDGGLILPQHF	TGTGCCAGCAGCTTGGACGGGGGGCTTATTTTGCCCCAGCATTTT
TRBV2	TRBJ1-2	12	-	TRBD1	CASSGQGAGYTF	TGTGCCAGCAGCGGACAGGGGGCTGGCTACACCTTC
TRBV5-1	TRBJ2-2	14	-	-	CASSLTPSEGELFF	TGCGCCAGCAGCTTGACACCATCGGAGGGGGAGCTGTTTTTT
TRBV5-1	TRBJ2-1	13	-	TRBD1	CASSSHRGHEQFF	TGCGCCAGCAGCTCCCACAGGGGCCATGAGCAGTTCTTC
TRBV30	TRBJ2-7	13	-	TRBD2	CAWGSGSPGEQYF	TGTGCCTGGGGTAGCGGGAGCCCGGGCGAGCAGTACTTC
TRBV4-2	TRBJ2-3	16	-	TRBD2	CASSLTSGISTDTQYF	TGTGCCAGCAGCCTGACTAGCGGGATAAGCACAGATACGCAGTATTTT
TRBV5-4	TRBJ2-5	17	-	TRBD2	CASSPASGGARLETQYF	TGTGCCAGCAGCCCTGCTAGCGGGGGCGCTCGGTTGGAGACCCAGTACTTC
TRBV11-1	TRBJ2-7	17	-	TRBD1	CASSLPPKDRFSYEQYF	TGTGCCAGCAGCTTACCCCCAAAGGACAGGTTCTCCTACGAGCAGTACTTC
TRBV7-2	TRBJ1-5	14	-	-	CASSLLQFAQPQHF	TGTGCCAGCAGCTTATTACAGTTTGCTCAGCCCCAGCATTTT
TRBV10-3	TRBJ1-1	14	-	-	CAIRGTTGRTEAFF	TGTGCCATCAGGGGGACGACAGGCAGGACTGAAGCTTTCTTT
TRBV27	TRBJ1-2	15	-	TRBD1	CASRGSGTAMYGYTF	TGTGCCAGCAGAGGTTCCGGGACAGCCATGTATGGCTACACCTTC
TRBV27	TRBJ2-3	18	-	-	CASSSLVLAGGGTDTQYF	TGTGCCAGCAGTTCCCTCGTACTCGCGGGTGGCGGTACAGATACGCAGTATTTT
TRBV5-8	TRBJ2-5	15	-	-	CASSFGQGFQETQYF	TGTGCCAGCAGCTTCGGGCAGGGCTTTCAAGAGACCCAGTACTTC
TRBV19	TRBJ2-7	13	-	-	CASNSQGDYEQYF	TGTGCCAGTAACTCACAGGGTGACTACGAGCAGTACTTC
TRBV5-6	TRBJ1-6	13	once	-	CASTREINSPLHF	TGTGCCAGCACCCGGGAGATCAATTCACCCCTCCACTTT
TRBV5-1	TRBJ2-3	15	once	TRBD2	CASSSTSGSTDTQYF	TGCGCCAGCAGCTCAACTAGCGGTAGCACAGATACGCAGTATTTT
TRBV7-9	TRBJ2-7	15	-	TRBD2	CASSPVAGALVEQYF	TGTGCCAGCAGCCCTGTAGCGGGAGCCCTCGTGGAGCAGTACTTC
TRBV10-3	TRBJ2-5	17	-	TRBD2	CAISPLLSGGASETQYF	TGTGCCATCAGTCCCCTACTTAGCGGGGGGGCCTCAGAGACCCAGTACTTC
TRBV11-1	TRBJ2-1	14	-	-	CASSLGLAIDEQFF	TGTGCCAGCAGCTTAGGGCTAGCGATCGATGAGCAGTTCTTC
TRBV5-3	TRBJ1-2	13	-	TRBD1	CARRFDRVVGYTF	TGTGCCAGAAGATTCGACAGGGTCGTCGGCTACACCTTC
TRBV30	TRBJ2-7	14	-	TRBD2	CAWSVAGVRREQYF	TGTGCCTGGAGTGTGGCGGGAGTGAGACGCGAGCAGTACTTC
TRBV19	TRBJ1-2	16	-	TRBD1	CASSMNRDRVPLGYTF	TGTGCCAGTAGTATGAACCGGGACAGAGTTCCCCTGGGCTACACCTTC
TRBV30	TRBJ1-3	14	-	-	CAWSVGTIGNTIYF	TGTGCCTGGAGTGTAGGGACAATCGGAAACACCATATATTTT
TRBV27	TRBJ1-2	13	once	-	CASRQTYHYGYTF	TGTGCCAGCAGGCAGACATACCACTATGGCTACACCTTC
TRBV4-2	TRBJ2-7	12	-	-	CASSQLSDEQYF	TGTGCCAGCAGCCAACTTTCGGACGAGCAGTACTTC
TRBV6-1	TRBJ1-1	14	once	-	CASSDGTYNTEAFF	TGTGCCAGCAGTGACGGGACATATAACACTGAAGCTTTCTTT
TRBV5-8	TRBJ1-5	15	few	TRBD1	CASSSGQGTGQPQHF	TGTGCCAGCAGCTCGGGACAGGGGACGGGGCAGCCCCAGCATTTT
TRBV25-1	TRBJ1-2	15	-	TRBD1	CASSEYSGQFYGYTF	TGTGCCAGCAGTGAATACTCGGGACAGTTCTATGGCTACACCTTC
TRBV14	TRBJ2-3	15	-	-	CASSQDPSGLGTQYF	TGTGCCAGCAGCCAAGATCCCTCGGGACTTGGTACGCAGTATTTT
TRBV29-1	TRBJ2-2	14	-	TRBD2	CSVEGLAGTGELFF	TGCAGCGTTGAAGGACTAGCGGGGACCGGGGAGCTGTTTTTT
TRBV7-8	TRBJ1-1	14	-	TRBD1	CASSHGTANTEAFF	TGTGCCAGCAGCCACGGGACAGCGAACACTGAAGCTTTCTTT
TRBV6-1	TRBJ1-2	14	-	-	CASSWRGGDDGYTF	TGTGCCAGCAGTTGGCGGGGAGGGGACGATGGCTACACCTTC
TRBV13	TRBJ2-3	14	-	TRBD1	CASSRGQGADTQYF	TGTGCCAGCAGCCGCGGACAGGGGGCAGATACGCAGTATTTT